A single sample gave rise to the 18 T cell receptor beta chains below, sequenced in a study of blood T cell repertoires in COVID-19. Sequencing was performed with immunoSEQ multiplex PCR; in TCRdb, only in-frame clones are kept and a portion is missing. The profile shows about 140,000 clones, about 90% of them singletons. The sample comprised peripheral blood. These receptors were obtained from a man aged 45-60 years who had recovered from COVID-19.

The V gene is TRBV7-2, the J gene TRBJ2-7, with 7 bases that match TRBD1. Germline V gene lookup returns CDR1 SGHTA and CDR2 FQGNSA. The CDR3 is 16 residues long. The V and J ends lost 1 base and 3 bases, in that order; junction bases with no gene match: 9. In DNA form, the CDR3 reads TGTGCCAGCAGCTTAGAGAGCAGGTCAGGGGGCTACGAGCAGTACTTC. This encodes CASSLESRSGGYEQYF.

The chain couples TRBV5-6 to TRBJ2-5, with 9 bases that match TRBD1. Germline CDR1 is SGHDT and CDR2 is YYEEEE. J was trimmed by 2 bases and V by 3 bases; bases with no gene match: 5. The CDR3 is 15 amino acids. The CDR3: CASSSPDRGQETQYF. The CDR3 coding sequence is TGTGCCAGCAGCTCCCCGGACAGGGGTCAAGAGACCCAGTACTTC.

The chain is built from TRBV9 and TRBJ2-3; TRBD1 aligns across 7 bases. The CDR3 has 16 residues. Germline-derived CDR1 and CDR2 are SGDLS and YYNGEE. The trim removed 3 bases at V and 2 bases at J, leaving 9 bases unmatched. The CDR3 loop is CASSGDRVTNTDTQYF. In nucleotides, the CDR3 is TGTGCCAGCAGCGGAGACAGGGTTACTAACACAGATACGCAGTATTTT.

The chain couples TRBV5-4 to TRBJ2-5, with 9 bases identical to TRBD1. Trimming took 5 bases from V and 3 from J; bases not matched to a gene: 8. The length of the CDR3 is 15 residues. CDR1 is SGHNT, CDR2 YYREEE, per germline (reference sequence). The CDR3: CASSSGTGFEETQYF. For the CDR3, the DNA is TGTGCCAGCAGTTCCGGGACAGGGTTCGAAGAGACCCAGTACTTC. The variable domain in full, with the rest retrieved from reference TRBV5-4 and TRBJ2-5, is ETGVTQSPTHLIKTRGQQVTLRCSSQSGHNTVSWYQQALGQGPQFIFQYYREEENGRGNFPPRFSGLQFPNYSSELNVNALELDDSALYLCASSSGTGFEETQYFGPGTRLLVL.

CDR3 coding DNA: TGTGCCAGCAGCCAGAAGGACAGGGGGTTAATGGCTAATGAAAAACTGTTTTTT. Amino acids: CASSQKDRGLMANEKLFF. The rearrangement uses TRBV5-5 and TRBJ1-4; TRBD1 agrees at 10 bases. Trimming at V came to 4 bases and at J to 3 bases, leaving 12 bases not matched to a gene. The CDR3 length is 18 residues. Germline assignment: CDR1 SGHKS and CDR2 YYEKEE (reference sequence).

The CDR3 protein is CASSQDRGGEKLFF. The CDR3 DNA reads as TGTGCCAGTAGCCAGGACAGGGGGGGAGAAAAACTGTTTTTT. The chain couples TRBV19 to TRBJ1-4, with 10 bases lining up with TRBD1. The CDR3 has 14 residues. The germline CDR1 and CDR2 sequences are LNHDA and SQIVND (reference sequence). Trimming took 6 bases from V and 8 from J; bases not matched to a gene: 6.

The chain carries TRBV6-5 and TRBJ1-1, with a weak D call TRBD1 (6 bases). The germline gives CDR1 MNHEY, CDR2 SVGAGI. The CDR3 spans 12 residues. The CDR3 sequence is CVHRVMNTEAFF. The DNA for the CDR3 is TGTGTCCACAGGGTGATGAACACTGAAGCTTTCTTT.

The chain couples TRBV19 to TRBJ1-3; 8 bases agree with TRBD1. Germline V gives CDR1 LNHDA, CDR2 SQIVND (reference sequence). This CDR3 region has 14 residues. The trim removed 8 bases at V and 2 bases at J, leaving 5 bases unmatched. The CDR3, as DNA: TGTGCCAGTCACAAACAGGGGGCTGGAAACACCATATATTTT. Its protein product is CASHKQGAGNTIYF.

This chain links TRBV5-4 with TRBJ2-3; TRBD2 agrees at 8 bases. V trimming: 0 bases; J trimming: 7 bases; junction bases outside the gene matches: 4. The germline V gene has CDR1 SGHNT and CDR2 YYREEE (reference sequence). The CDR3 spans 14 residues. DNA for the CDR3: TGTGCCAGCAGCTTGGCGGGGGGGGTGAATACGCAGTATTTT. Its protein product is CASSLAGGVNTQYF.

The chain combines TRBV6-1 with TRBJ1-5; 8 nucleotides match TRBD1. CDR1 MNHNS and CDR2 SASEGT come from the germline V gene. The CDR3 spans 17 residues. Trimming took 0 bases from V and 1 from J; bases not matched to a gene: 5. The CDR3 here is CASSEARTGNSNQPQHF. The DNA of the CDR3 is TGTGCCAGCAGTGAAGCTAGGACAGGGAACAGCAATCAGCCCCAGCATTTT.

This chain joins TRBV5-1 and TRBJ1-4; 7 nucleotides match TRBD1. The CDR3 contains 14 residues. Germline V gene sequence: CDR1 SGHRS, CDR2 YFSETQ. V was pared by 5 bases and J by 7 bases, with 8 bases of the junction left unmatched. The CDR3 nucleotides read TGCGCCAGCAGGACAGGGATCAGCGGTGAAAAACTGTTTTTT. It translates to CASRTGISGEKLFF. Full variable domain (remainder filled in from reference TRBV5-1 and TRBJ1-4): KAGVTQTPRYLIKTRGQQVTLSCSPISGHRSVSWYQQTPGQGLQFLFEYFSETQRNKGNFPGRFSGRQFSNSRSEMNVSTLELGDSALYLCASRTGISGEKLFFGSGTQLSVL.

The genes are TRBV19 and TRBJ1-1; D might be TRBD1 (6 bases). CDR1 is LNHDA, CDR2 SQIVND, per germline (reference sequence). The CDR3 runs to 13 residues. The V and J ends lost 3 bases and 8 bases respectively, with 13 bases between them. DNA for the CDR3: TGTGCCAGTAGTATTACAGGGACAAGGGAAGCTTTCTTT. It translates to CASSITGTREAFF. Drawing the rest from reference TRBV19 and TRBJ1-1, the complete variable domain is DGGITQSPKYLFRKEGQNVTLSCEQNLNHDAMYWYRQDPGQGLRLIYYSQIVNDFQKGDIAEGYSVSREKKESFPLTVTSAQKNPTAFYLCASSITGTREAFFGQGTRLTVV.

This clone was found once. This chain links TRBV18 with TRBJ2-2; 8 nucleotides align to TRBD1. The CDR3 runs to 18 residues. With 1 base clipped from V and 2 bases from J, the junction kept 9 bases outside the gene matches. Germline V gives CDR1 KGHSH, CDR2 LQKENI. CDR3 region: CASSPQSGQGINTGELFF. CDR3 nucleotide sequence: TGTGCCAGCTCACCACAATCAGGACAGGGCATAAACACCGGGGAGCTGTTTTTT.

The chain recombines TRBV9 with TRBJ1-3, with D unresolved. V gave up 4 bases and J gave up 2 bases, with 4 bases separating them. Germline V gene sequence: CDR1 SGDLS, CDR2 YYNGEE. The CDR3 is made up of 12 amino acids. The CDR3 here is CASSPAGNTIYF. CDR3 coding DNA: TGTGCCAGCAGCCCAGCTGGAAACACCATATATTTT.

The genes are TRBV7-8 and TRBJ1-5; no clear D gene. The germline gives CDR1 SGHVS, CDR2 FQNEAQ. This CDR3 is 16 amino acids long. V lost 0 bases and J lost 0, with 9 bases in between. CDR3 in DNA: TGTGCCAGCAGCTTAGCGTCGGGAAATAGCAATCAGCCCCAGCATTTT. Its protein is CASSLASGNSNQPQHF.

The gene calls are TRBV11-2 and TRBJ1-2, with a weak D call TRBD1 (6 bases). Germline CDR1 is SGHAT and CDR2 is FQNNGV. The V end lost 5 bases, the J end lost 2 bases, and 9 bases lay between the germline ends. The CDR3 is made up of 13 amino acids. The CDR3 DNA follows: TGTGCCAGCAGCGTCGGACAGAACTATGGCTACACCTTC. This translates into CASSVGQNYGYTF.

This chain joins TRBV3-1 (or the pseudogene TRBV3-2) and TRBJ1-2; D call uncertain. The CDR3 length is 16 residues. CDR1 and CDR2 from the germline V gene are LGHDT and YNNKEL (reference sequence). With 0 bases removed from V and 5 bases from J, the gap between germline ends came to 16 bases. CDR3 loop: CASSQDLSGSRYGYTF. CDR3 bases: TGTGCCAGCAGCCAAGATCTATCCGGGTCGCGTTATGGCTACACCTTC.

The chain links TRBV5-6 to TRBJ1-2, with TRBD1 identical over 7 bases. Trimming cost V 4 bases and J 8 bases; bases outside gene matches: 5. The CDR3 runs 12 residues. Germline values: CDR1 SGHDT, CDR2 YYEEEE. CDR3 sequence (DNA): TGTGCCAGCAGCCAGACAGGGTCCGGCTACACCTTC. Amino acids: CASSQTGSGYTF. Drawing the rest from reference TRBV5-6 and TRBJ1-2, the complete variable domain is DAGVTQSPTHLIKTRGQQVTLRCSPKSGHDTVSWYQQALGQGPQFIFQYYEEEERQRGNFPDRFSGHQFPNYSSELNVNALLLGDSALYLCASSQTGSGYTFGSGTRLTVV.